At least ten counts were recorded for the clone carrying this T cell receptor beta chain. The antigen remains unidentified. The sample originates from a study of T cell repertoires in cytomegalovirus infection. Looking at the study overall: Signatures in public TCR beta sequences pointed to both CMV infection and matching HLA type.

Each CDR3 protein is one row after TCRdb ran MiXCR on the reads. The sample consists of about 260,000 distinct CDR3 sequences, about 13% of them appearing once. The CDR3 extends over 16 amino acids. The V end was cut by 3 bases, the J end by 0 bases, with 15 bases between. CDR1 MDHEN and CDR2 SYDVKM come from the germline V gene. General study points: In two of eight donors, the top clonotype was HLA-C-restricted CMV-specific. Identification of carriers of CMV plus the relevant HLA was performed using cumulative public TCR beta family frequency.

The J gene is TRBJ2-7, the V gene TRBV28, with D perhaps being TRBD1 or TRBD2 (5 bases each). What was sequenced was PBMCs. The receptor's source is a human donor in good health (CMV status not recorded). Some clones in this sample may be carry-over from other donors' samples. The CDR3 here is CASSFPLGESSYEQYF. CDR3 DNA sequence: TGTGCCAGCAGTTTTCCCTTGGGGGAGAGCTCCTACGAGCAGTACTTC.